Listed below are T cell receptor beta chains from one sample, sequenced in a study of blood T cell repertoires in COVID-19. Profiled with immunoSEQ multiplex PCR; TCRdb holds only in-frame clones, not every one. The table has some 160,000 clones, 85% to 90% seen once. Sequencing used peripheral blood. The receptor source for this set is a man between 45 and 60 years old who had recovered from COVID-19. Both conserved end residues are part of each CDR3. Each record gives: clone size, D gene, V gene, J gene, CDR3 DNA, CDR3 protein. D genes are given only for firm matches. Part of the rows lack a size; the others show once, few, many or a class for expanded clones.

clone_size: few
d_call: -
v_call: TRBV25-1
j_call: TRBJ2-2
cdr3_nt: TGTGCCAGCAGTGGACTGGTCACCGGGGAGCTGTTTTTT
cdr3_aa: CASSGLVTGELFF

clone_size: -
d_call: -
v_call: TRBV5-1
j_call: TRBJ2-2
cdr3_nt: TGCGCCAGCCGAGCAGGAACGAACACCGGGGAGCTGTTTTTT
cdr3_aa: CASRAGTNTGELFF

clone_size: -
d_call: -
v_call: TRBV9
j_call: TRBJ1-5
cdr3_nt: TGTGCCAGCAGCGCGGGGCGGGGTGGAGGCAATCAGCCCCAGCATTTT
cdr3_aa: CASSAGRGGGNQPQHF

clone_size: -
d_call: -
v_call: TRBV29-1
j_call: TRBJ2-7
cdr3_nt: TGCAGCGTCGGGGGGACATACTACGAGCAGTACTTC
cdr3_aa: CSVGGTYYEQYF

clone_size: -
d_call: -
v_call: TRBV19
j_call: TRBJ1-4
cdr3_nt: TGTGCCACTACGGGTCCAACTAATGAAAAACTGTTTTTT
cdr3_aa: CATTGPTNEKLFF

clone_size: -
d_call: -
v_call: TRBV7-2
j_call: TRBJ1-5
cdr3_nt: TGTGCCAGCAGCTTAGGGGGGGGAGTGGGCAATCAGCCCCAGCATTTT
cdr3_aa: CASSLGGGVGNQPQHF

clone_size: -
d_call: TRBD2
v_call: TRBV18
j_call: TRBJ2-1
cdr3_nt: TGTGCCAGCTCACCACTAGGAGCGACTAGCGGCTACAATGAGCAGTTCTTC
cdr3_aa: CASSPLGATSGYNEQFF

clone_size: -
d_call: TRBD1
v_call: TRBV12-3/TRBV12-4
j_call: TRBJ1-2
cdr3_nt: TGTGCCAGCAGTTCACAGGGGAACTATGGCTACACCTTC
cdr3_aa: CASSSQGNYGYTF

clone_size: -
d_call: TRBD2
v_call: TRBV9
j_call: TRBJ2-2
cdr3_nt: TGTGCCAGCAGCGCCTTACTAGCGGGCGGGGAGCTGTTTTTT
cdr3_aa: CASSALLAGGELFF

clone_size: -
d_call: TRBD2
v_call: TRBV3-1/TRBV3-2
j_call: TRBJ2-7
cdr3_nt: TGTGCCAGCAGCCAAGGAGCGGGAGGACGCTTCGACTACGAGCAGTACTTC
cdr3_aa: CASSQGAGGRFDYEQYF

clone_size: -
d_call: -
v_call: TRBV5-1
j_call: TRBJ1-2
cdr3_nt: TGCGCCAGCAGCTTGGCCGGGGGGGATTATGGCTACACCTTC
cdr3_aa: CASSLAGGDYGYTF

clone_size: once
d_call: TRBD1
v_call: TRBV18
j_call: TRBJ1-4
cdr3_nt: TGTGCCAGCTCACCACGGACAGGGTGGAATGAAAAACTGTTTTTT
cdr3_aa: CASSPRTGWNEKLFF

clone_size: -
d_call: TRBD1
v_call: TRBV5-6
j_call: TRBJ2-7
cdr3_nt: TGTGCCAGCAGCTCGATTTGGGACAGCTCCTACGAGCAGTACTTC
cdr3_aa: CASSSIWDSSYEQYF

clone_size: -
d_call: TRBD1
v_call: TRBV7-9
j_call: TRBJ1-5
cdr3_nt: TGTGCCAGCAGCTTAGGGGACAGGGGAAATCAGCCCCAGCATTTT
cdr3_aa: CASSLGDRGNQPQHF

clone_size: -
d_call: -
v_call: TRBV5-5
j_call: TRBJ1-4
cdr3_nt: TGTGCCAGCAGCTCTGGGGGCACAACGAATGAAAAACTGTTTTTT
cdr3_aa: CASSSGGTTNEKLFF

clone_size: -
d_call: -
v_call: TRBV18
j_call: TRBJ1-1
cdr3_nt: TGTGCCAGCTCACCCGGAACAGGGACCAACACTGAAGCTTTCTTT
cdr3_aa: CASSPGTGTNTEAFF

clone_size: -
d_call: -
v_call: TRBV5-1
j_call: TRBJ2-3
cdr3_nt: TGCGCCAGCAGCTTGTCCGCCTCAGGGGCCACAGATACGCAGTATTTT
cdr3_aa: CASSLSASGATDTQYF

clone_size: once
d_call: TRBD2
v_call: TRBV19
j_call: TRBJ2-7
cdr3_nt: TGTGCCAGTAGTATGACTAGCGGGGGTTACGAGCAGTACTTC
cdr3_aa: CASSMTSGGYEQYF

clone_size: -
d_call: TRBD1
v_call: TRBV5-1
j_call: TRBJ1-2
cdr3_nt: TGCGCCAGCAGCTTAAATGGACAGGGGAGGAATGGCTACACCTTC
cdr3_aa: CASSLNGQGRNGYTF

clone_size: -
d_call: -
v_call: TRBV19
j_call: TRBJ2-3
cdr3_nt: TGTGCCAGTAGTATAAACAGGTGGTCAGATACGCAGTATTTT
cdr3_aa: CASSINRWSDTQYF

clone_size: -
d_call: -
v_call: TRBV6-5
j_call: TRBJ1-4
cdr3_nt: TGTGCCAGCAGGCCCCAGGGAGCGGGTGAAAAACTGTTTTTT
cdr3_aa: CASRPQGAGEKLFF

clone_size: -
d_call: TRBD2
v_call: TRBV10-1
j_call: TRBJ2-3
cdr3_nt: TGCGCCAGCAGCGGGACTAGACCCACAGATACGCAGTATTTT
cdr3_aa: CASSGTRPTDTQYF

clone_size: -
d_call: -
v_call: TRBV6-1
j_call: TRBJ2-4
cdr3_nt: TGTGCCAGCAGTGAATCGATAGCAAAGTACTTC
cdr3_aa: CASSESIAKYF

clone_size: -
d_call: -
v_call: TRBV6-1
j_call: TRBJ1-1
cdr3_nt: TGTGCCAGCAGTGATGAGGGGGGGCGGTGGACTGAAGCTTTCTTT
cdr3_aa: CASSDEGGRWTEAFF

clone_size: -
d_call: -
v_call: TRBV5-1
j_call: TRBJ1-2
cdr3_nt: TGCGCCAGCAGCTATTCCGGCGGGGATAACTATGGCTACACCTTC
cdr3_aa: CASSYSGGDNYGYTF

clone_size: -
d_call: -
v_call: TRBV9
j_call: TRBJ2-7
cdr3_nt: TGTGCCAGCAGCGTAGACCCGGGGAACTCCTACGAGCAGTACTTC
cdr3_aa: CASSVDPGNSYEQYF

clone_size: few
d_call: TRBD1
v_call: TRBV13
j_call: TRBJ1-3
cdr3_nt: TGTGCCAGCAGCCAACAGGGGTCAAGCTCTGGAAACACCATATATTTT
cdr3_aa: CASSQQGSSSGNTIYF

clone_size: -
d_call: TRBD1
v_call: TRBV4-1
j_call: TRBJ2-5
cdr3_nt: TGCGCCAGCAGCCAACAATCTTCCGGGACAGGGGGCCTCGAGACCCAGTACTTC
cdr3_aa: CASSQQSSGTGGLETQYF

clone_size: -
d_call: -
v_call: TRBV10-3
j_call: TRBJ2-5
cdr3_nt: TGTGCCGCCCCACGGGGTAGCGAGACCCAGTACTTC
cdr3_aa: CAAPRGSETQYF

clone_size: -
d_call: TRBD1
v_call: TRBV7-2
j_call: TRBJ1-2
cdr3_nt: TGTGCCATTGACCAGGGGGCATATGGCTACACCTTC
cdr3_aa: CAIDQGAYGYTF

clone_size: -
d_call: -
v_call: TRBV18
j_call: TRBJ2-1
cdr3_nt: TGTGCCAGCTCACCACGTCATACAGGGCTCAATGAGCAGTTCTTC
cdr3_aa: CASSPRHTGLNEQFF

clone_size: -
d_call: -
v_call: TRBV30
j_call: TRBJ1-6
cdr3_nt: TGTGCCTGGAGTCTGGCCAGGGGTAGGAATTCACCCCTCCACTTT
cdr3_aa: CAWSLARGRNSPLHF

clone_size: -
d_call: -
v_call: TRBV18
j_call: TRBJ2-2
cdr3_nt: TGTGCCAGCTCACCACCGCAGGGGTCCGGGGAGCTGTTTTTT
cdr3_aa: CASSPPQGSGELFF

clone_size: -
d_call: -
v_call: TRBV11-2
j_call: TRBJ1-1
cdr3_nt: TGTGCCAGCAGCTTACGACAGGCCTATAACACTGAAGCTTTCTTT
cdr3_aa: CASSLRQAYNTEAFF

clone_size: once
d_call: -
v_call: TRBV14
j_call: TRBJ2-7
cdr3_nt: TGTGCCAGCAGTCGACAGGACACCTACGAGCAGTACTTC
cdr3_aa: CASSRQDTYEQYF

clone_size: -
d_call: TRBD1
v_call: TRBV6-5
j_call: TRBJ2-5
cdr3_nt: TGTGCCAGCAGTCGGGACAGGGTAGAGACCCAGTACTTC
cdr3_aa: CASSRDRVETQYF

clone_size: -
d_call: -
v_call: TRBV5-1
j_call: TRBJ1-5
cdr3_nt: TGCGCCAGCAGCCTTTCTAGCAATCAGCCCCAGCATTTT
cdr3_aa: CASSLSSNQPQHF

clone_size: -
d_call: -
v_call: TRBV6-5
j_call: TRBJ1-2
cdr3_nt: TGTGCCAGCAGTTACAGGACGGGGGATAGCTACACCTTC
cdr3_aa: CASSYRTGDSYTF

clone_size: -
d_call: TRBD1
v_call: TRBV4-3
j_call: TRBJ2-7
cdr3_nt: TGCGCCAGCAGCCCTACGTTAGGGACAGGAAACTTACACGAGCAGTACTTC
cdr3_aa: CASSPTLGTGNLHEQYF

clone_size: -
d_call: TRBD2
v_call: TRBV7-2
j_call: TRBJ2-3
cdr3_nt: TGTGCCAGCAGCCTGACTAGCGGGGGGTCTAAGACCACAGATACGCAGTATTTT
cdr3_aa: CASSLTSGGSKTTDTQYF

clone_size: -
d_call: TRBD1
v_call: TRBV9
j_call: TRBJ2-7
cdr3_nt: TGTGCCAGCAGCGTGACAGGGAGTCACTACGAGCAGTACTTC
cdr3_aa: CASSVTGSHYEQYF

clone_size: -
d_call: -
v_call: TRBV19
j_call: TRBJ2-2
cdr3_nt: TGTGCCAGTGGGAGCCGGGACTCAAGGAACACCGGGGAGCTGTTTTTT
cdr3_aa: CASGSRDSRNTGELFF

clone_size: -
d_call: TRBD1
v_call: TRBV4-3
j_call: TRBJ1-2
cdr3_nt: TGCGCCAGCAGACACACAGGGGCGCGGGACTATGGCTACACCTTC
cdr3_aa: CASRHTGARDYGYTF

clone_size: once
d_call: TRBD2
v_call: TRBV20-1
j_call: TRBJ2-5
cdr3_nt: TGCAGTGCTAGTGGAACTAGCGGGAGTGGCGAGACCCAGTACTTC
cdr3_aa: CSASGTSGSGETQYF

clone_size: -
d_call: -
v_call: TRBV28
j_call: TRBJ1-1
cdr3_nt: TGTGCCAGCAGTTTAGTCAGGCTGAACACTGAAGCTTTCTTT
cdr3_aa: CASSLVRLNTEAFF

clone_size: once
d_call: TRBD2
v_call: TRBV18
j_call: TRBJ2-5
cdr3_nt: TGTGCCAGCTCACCCTTGGTAGCGGGAATCAAAGAGACCCAGTACTTC
cdr3_aa: CASSPLVAGIKETQYF